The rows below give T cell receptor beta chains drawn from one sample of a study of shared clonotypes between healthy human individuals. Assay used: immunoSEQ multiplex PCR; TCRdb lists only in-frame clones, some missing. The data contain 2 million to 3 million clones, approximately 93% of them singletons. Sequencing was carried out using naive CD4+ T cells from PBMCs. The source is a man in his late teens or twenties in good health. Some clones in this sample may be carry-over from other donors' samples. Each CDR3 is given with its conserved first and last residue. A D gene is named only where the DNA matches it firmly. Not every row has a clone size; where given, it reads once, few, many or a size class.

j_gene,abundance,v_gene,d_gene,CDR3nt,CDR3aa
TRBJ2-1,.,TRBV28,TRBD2,TGTGCCAGCGTTTCCGCGGGACTAGCGGGTGACTACAATGAGCAGTTCTTC,CASVSAGLAGDYNEQFF
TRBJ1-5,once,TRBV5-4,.,TGTGCCAGCAGCTTGGAGCCCAGCAATAGCAATCAGCCCCAGCATTTT,CASSLEPSNSNQPQHF
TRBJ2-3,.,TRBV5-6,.,TGTGCCAGCAGCTTGTTGGCAGATACGCAGTATTTT,CASSLLADTQYF
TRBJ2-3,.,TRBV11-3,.,TGTGCCAGCAGCTTAGGTAGGACAGATACGCAGTATTTT,CASSLGRTDTQYF
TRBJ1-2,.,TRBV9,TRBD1,TGTGCCAGCAGCGTAGGACTGACAGGGGAAAATGGCTACACCTTC,CASSVGLTGENGYTF
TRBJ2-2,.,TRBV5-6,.,TGTGCCAGCAGCTTCGGGGCAGGACTCACCGGGGAGCTGTTTTTT,CASSFGAGLTGELFF
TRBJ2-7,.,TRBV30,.,TGTGCCTGGAAAACCATGGGCGGGGCCCACTACGAGCAGTACTTC,CAWKTMGGAHYEQYF
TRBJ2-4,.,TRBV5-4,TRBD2,TGTGCCAGCACCCTCGGGGCTAGCGGGAGAGACATTCAGTACTTC,CASTLGASGRDIQYF
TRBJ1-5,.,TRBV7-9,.,TGTGCCAGCAGCTTAGGGGGTAATAGCAATCAGCCCCAGCATTTT,CASSLGGNSNQPQHF
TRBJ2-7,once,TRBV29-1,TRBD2,TGCAGCGTTCGGACTAGCGGGGGCGAGCAGTACTTC,CSVRTSGGEQYF
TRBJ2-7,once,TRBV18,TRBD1,TGTGCCAGCTCACCCCGCCAGGGGGCCTCTCCCTACGAGCAGTACTTC,CASSPRQGASPYEQYF
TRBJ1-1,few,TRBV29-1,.,TGCAGCGTTGGCCAGGGTCGGGGTGAAGCTTTCTTT,CSVGQGRGEAFF
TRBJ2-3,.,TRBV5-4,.,TGTGCCAGCAGCTTATTGGGCAGATCAACAGATACGCAGTATTTT,CASSLLGRSTDTQYF
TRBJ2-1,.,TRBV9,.,TGTGCCAGCAGCGTACTTCAGGGCGGTGAGCAGTTCTTC,CASSVLQGGEQFF
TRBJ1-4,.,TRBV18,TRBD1,TGTGCCAGCTCACGAGTCTCGGGACAGGGGGCCGGAAAGGATGAAAAACTGTTTTTT,CASSRVSGQGAGKDEKLFF
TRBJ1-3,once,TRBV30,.,TGTGCCTGGAGTGGTCCCGGGGAAATCTCTGGAAACACCATATATTTT,CAWSGPGEISGNTIYF
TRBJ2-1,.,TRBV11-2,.,TGTGCCAGCAGCCTGCCCTTGGGGGGTGTTAAAAATGAGCAGTTCTTC,CASSLPLGGVKNEQFF
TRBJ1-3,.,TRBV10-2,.,TGCGCCAGCAGTGAGCTCCCAGGTGGAAACACCATATATTTT,CASSELPGGNTIYF
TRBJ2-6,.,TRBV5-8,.,TGTGCCAGCAGCTTTCGGGGCGCTGGGGCCAACGTCCTGACTTTC,CASSFRGAGANVLTF
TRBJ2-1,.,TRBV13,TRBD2,TGTGCCAGCAGCCAAACAAAGACTAGCGGGAGTTACAATGAGCAGTTCTTC,CASSQTKTSGSYNEQFF
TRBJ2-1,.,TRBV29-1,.,TGCAGCGTTGGGGGGGACGGTAGGGTTTACAATGAGCAGTTCTTC,CSVGGDGRVYNEQFF
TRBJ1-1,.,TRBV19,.,TGTGCCAGTAGTATGAGACAGACCCTTACTGAAGCTTTCTTT,CASSMRQTLTEAFF
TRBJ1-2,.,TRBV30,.,TGTGCCTGTACGACAGTCTATGGCTACACCTTC,CACTTVYGYTF
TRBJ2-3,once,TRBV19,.,TGTGCCAGTAGCACTCCCTGGACTAGCACAGATACGCAGTATTTT,CASSTPWTSTDTQYF